Below, 23 T cell receptor beta chains from the same sample are listed, as sequenced in a study of early T cells in non-severe SARS-CoV-2 infection (dated by TCRdb to 2020 to 2022). The receptor library was made with 5' RACE. Sequencing instrument: NextSeq 500. TCRdb trimmed public reads at Q25 via fastp, called clones via MiXCR and kept in-frame beta chains. Records with the same CDR3 protein are collapsed into one entry carrying the most frequent genes and DNA. The sample table shows 50,000 to 65,000 distinct CDR3 sequences, and about 9.1% are seen once. Under 5% of the sample is in the top ten clones. The sequencing input was whole blood. These receptors all come from an adult who was a healthcare worker with PCR-confirmed SARS-CoV-2 infection or an uninfected control (not recorded which).

This clonotype appeared a few times. The V call is TRBV4-1, the J call TRBJ2-7; maybe TRBD2 (5 bases). V was pared by 0 bases and J by 0 bases, with 15 bases between. The CDR3 covers 17 residues. Looked up from germline, CDR1 is MGHRA and CDR2 is YSYEKL. The CDR3 bases are TGCGCCAGCAGCCAAGATCTGAGGGTCAGCCTCTCCTACGAGCAGTACTTC. It specifies CASSQDLRVSLSYEQYF.

At least ten counts were recorded for this clonotype. The chain carries TRBV29-1 and TRBJ1-1; the D is unclear. Germline V gives CDR1 SQVTM, CDR2 ANQGSEA. Trimming shortened V by 1 base and J by 4 bases, and 13 bases separated the two germline ends. This CDR3 has 14 amino acids. CDR3 amino acids: CSVEVGGFGTEAFF. Written as DNA, the CDR3 is TGCAGCGTTGAAGTTGGAGGGTTTGGCACTGAAGCTTTCTTT.

In its sample, this clonotype was seen many times. V gene TRBV20-1 combines with J gene TRBJ2-7, with 9 bases identical to TRBD1. CDR3 size: 15 residues. Germline V gene sequence: CDR1 DFQATT, CDR2 SNEGSKA (reference sequence). The trim removed 6 bases at V and 5 bases at J, leaving 14 bases unmatched. The CDR3 DNA sequence: TGCAGTGCCGCGAAACAGGGGGCGGCGGGGAACGAGCAGTACTTC. Protein product: CSAAKQGAAGNEQYF.

In this sample, this clonotype turned up many times. The chain recombines TRBV5-1 with TRBJ2-3; D possibly uses TRBD1 or TRBD2 (5 bases each). Trimming stripped 4 bases from V and 4 bases from J, with 16 bases between. The CDR3 runs 15 residues. Germline V lookup: CDR1 SGHRS, CDR2 YFSETQ. CDR3 sequence reads: CASSPGRGSSDTQYF. The CDR3 region has the DNA TGCGCCAGCAGCCCGGGGCGAGGATCCTCAGATACGCAGTATTTT.

This clonotype appeared many times. At one end the junction does not follow the germline gene, possibly because of a read error. The chain joins TRBV6-4 to TRBJ2-3, with 7 bases lining up with TRBD1. The CDR3 length is 16 residues. The germline V gene encodes CDR1 MRHNA and CDR2 SNTAGT. The CDR3 loop reads CASSRPGTESRDTQYF. For the CDR3, the DNA is TGTGCCAGCAGTCGTCCCGGGACAGAAAGCAGAGATACGCAGTATTTT.

This clonotype was seen a single time. The CDR3 DNA is TGCAGTGCTAGGGATAGACAGGATCGGCATGAAAAACTGTTTTTT. Translation: CSARDRQDRHEKLFF. The gene calls are TRBV20-1 and TRBJ1-4, with D possibly being TRBD1 (6 bases). The germline V gene has CDR1 DFQATT and CDR2 SNEGSKA (reference sequence). The CDR3 totals 15 residues. Between the trimmed V and J ends, which lost 3 bases and 6 bases, there was a span of 17 bases.

On this clonotype: A much more abundant neighbour one base away suggests this may be a read error. This sequence joins TRBV27 and TRBJ2-1; D is unclear. Germline lookup yields CDR1 MNHEY and CDR2 SMNVEV (reference sequence). V lost 1 base, J lost 9 bases, and 10 bases lay in between. The CDR3 has 13 amino acids. For the CDR3, the DNA is TGTGCCAGCAGTTTATTCCCCGCGCTTGAGCAGTTCTTC. As protein: CASSLFPALEQFF.

This clonotype came up many times. The CDR3 nucleotides read TGCAGTGCTAGAGATCCCGCACGAACAGATACGCAGTATTTT. Translated: CSARDPARTDTQYF. The chain carries TRBV20-1 and TRBJ2-3; D gene ambiguous. The CDR3 length is 14 residues. Per germline, CDR1 DFQATT and CDR2 SNEGSKA (reference sequence). Deletions cut 0 bases from V and 3 bases from J, with 10 bases between.

This clonotype showed up many times. The rearrangement links TRBV20-1 to TRBJ2-7; 11 bases align to TRBD2. This CDR3 region has 15 residues. Germline V CDR1 and CDR2: DFQATT, SNEGSKA (reference sequence). V dropped 3 bases and J dropped 0; count of bases not matched to a gene: 4. This CDR3 reads CSASALAGVSYEQYF. The CDR3 region has the DNA TGCAGTGCTAGTGCACTAGCGGGAGTCTCCTACGAGCAGTACTTC.

The CDR3: CASSPGGGTLAEQYF. CDR3 DNA: TGCGCCAGCAGCCCGGGGGGCGGGACCCTCGCCGAGCAGTACTTC. V and J are TRBV5-1 and TRBJ2-7; D may be TRBD2 (7 bases). Per germline, CDR1 SGHRS and CDR2 YFSETQ. V was trimmed by 4 bases and J by 6 bases, leaving 20 bases between them. This CDR3 comprises 15 residues. Looking up the rest from reference TRBV5-1 and TRBJ2-7 gives the full variable domain: KAGVTQTPRYLIKTRGQQVTLSCSPISGHRSVSWYQQTPGQGLQFLFEYFSETQRNKGNFPGRFSGRQFSNSRSEMNVSTLELGDSALYLCASSPGGGTLAEQYFGPGTRLTVT.

Many counts were recorded for this clonotype. The rearrangement uses TRBV6-2 or TRBV6-3 and TRBJ1-1, with 7 bases that match TRBD1. Trimming removed 0 bases from V and 5 bases from J; junction bases left unmatched: 3. The CDR3 totals 14 residues. CDR1 is MNHEY and CDR2 is SVGEGT in the germline V gene. The CDR3 nucleotides are TGTGCCAGCAGTTACTCGAGGGGACAGACTGAAGCTTTCTTT. Protein sequence: CASSYSRGQTEAFF.

This clonotype was detected ten times or more. V is TRBV4-3 and J is TRBJ2-1; the D gene is possibly TRBD1 (5 bases). V dropped 4 bases and J dropped 0 bases, with 7 bases sitting between them. The CDR3 covers 14 residues. The germline CDR1 and CDR2 sequences are LGHNA and YSLEER. This CDR3 is CASSLDSSYNEQFF. CDR3 nucleotides: TGCGCCAGCAGCCTCGACAGCTCCTACAATGAGCAGTTCTTC.

This clonotype was recorded at least ten times. The chain is built from TRBV6-5 and TRBJ1-1; 9 nucleotides line up with TRBD1. The V gene end was trimmed by 4 bases and the J gene end by 0 bases; junction bases not matched to a gene: 3. The CDR3 length is 15 residues. CDR1 and CDR2 (germline): MNHEY, SVGAGI. The CDR3 sequence: CASSFGTGLNTEAFF. The CDR3 DNA is TGTGCCAGCAGTTTCGGGACAGGGTTGAACACTGAAGCTTTCTTT.

The chain is built from TRBV19 and TRBJ2-1; 9 bases map to TRBD2. The CDR3 sequence is 17 residues long. Germline-derived CDR1 and CDR2 are LNHDA and SQIVND (reference sequence). J gave up 0 bases and V 3 bases, and 6 bases lay outside the gene matches. The CDR3 is CASSMSLAGSSYNEQFF. The CDR3 bases are TGTGCCAGTAGTATGTCCCTAGCGGGGAGCTCCTACAATGAGCAGTTCTTC.

DNA of the CDR3: TGTGCCAGCAGTCGGCAGGGCAACGGGGAGCTGTTTTTT. Amino acid sequence: CASSRQGNGELFF. V gene TRBV2 combines with J gene TRBJ2-2; maybe TRBD1 (5 bases). V was shortened by 5 bases and J by 7 bases, with 11 bases between the two germline ends. CDR3 length equals 13 residues. The V gene's germline CDR1 is SNHLY and CDR2 FYNNEI.

In this sample, this clonotype turned up many times. The V gene is TRBV6-2 or TRBV6-3, the J gene TRBJ1-5; D remains unclear. The ends were cut back, 4 bases at V and 3 bases at J, with 22 bases in the middle. This CDR3 region has 18 residues. The germline CDR1 and CDR2 sequences are MNHEY and SVGEGT. CDR3: CASSFIRLKGVINQPQHF. DNA of the CDR3: TGTGCCAGCAGTTTTATCCGGCTCAAGGGCGTTATCAATCAGCCCCAGCATTTT.

This sequence joins TRBV7-9 and TRBJ1-3, with 7 bases fitting TRBD1. The V and J ends lost 6 bases and 0 bases, in that order; junction bases with no gene match: 2. Germline CDR1 reads SEHNR; CDR2 reads FQNEAQ (reference sequence). CDR3 length equals 14 residues. CDR3 amino acids: CASRRDSSGNTIYF. The DNA for the CDR3 is TGTGCCAGCAGACGGGACAGCTCTGGAAACACCATATATTTT.

This clonotype was recorded at least ten times. The rearrangement links TRBV27 to TRBJ1-1; D is perhaps TRBD1 (5 bases). Germline V gives CDR1 MNHEY, CDR2 SMNVEV (reference sequence). The CDR3 spans 13 residues. The germline V and J ends were trimmed by 7 bases and 4 bases, with 13 bases remaining between them. DNA for the CDR3: TGTGCCAGCATGATTTCTGGGGGCACTGAAGCTTTCTTT. It encodes CASMISGGTEAFF.

This clonotype was counted ten times or more. The rearrangement links TRBV5-1 to TRBJ1-1; tentative D call: TRBD1 (5 bases). This CDR3 has 13 amino acids. V shed 5 bases and J shed 11 bases, with 19 bases lying between them. Germline V gene lookup returns CDR1 SGHRS and CDR2 YFSETQ. This CDR3 reads CASRSVGDGRAFF. The CDR3 bases are TGCGCCAGCAGATCTGTAGGGGACGGAAGGGCTTTCTTT.

The table lists this clonotype with many counts. This chain links TRBV7-2 with TRBJ2-2, with D unresolved. CDR1 SGHTA and CDR2 FQGNSA come from the germline V gene. The CDR3 is made up of 15 amino acids. Trimming took off 8 bases at V and 5 bases at J, with 18 bases between the two ends. The CDR3 here is CASGPGRRTTGELFF. The CDR3 bases are TGTGCCAGCGGTCCGGGCAGGAGAACAACCGGGGAGCTGTTTTTT.

This clonotype was counted ten times or more. The genes are TRBV5-1 and TRBJ2-7; 10 nucleotides line up with TRBD1. Per the germline V gene, CDR1 is SGHRS and CDR2 is YFSETQ. This CDR3 has 16 residues. V shed 3 bases and J 6 bases; nucleotides not matched to a gene: 12. In DNA, the CDR3 is TGCGCCAGCAGCTACTCACACGGACAGGGGGTTAGCGAGCAGTACTTC. This encodes CASSYSHGQGVSEQYF.

This clonotype was detected ten times or more. The chain recombines TRBV20-1 with TRBJ2-1; 12 bases match TRBD2. The CDR3 sequence is 16 residues long. Trimming took 3 bases from V and 6 from J; bases not matched to a gene: 9. CDR1 and CDR2 (germline): DFQATT, SNEGSKA (reference sequence). CDR3 region: CSASPPGLAGINEQFF. DNA of the CDR3: TGCAGTGCTAGTCCCCCAGGACTAGCGGGAATCAATGAGCAGTTCTTC.

The V and J genes are TRBV11-2 and TRBJ2-2; possibly TRBD2 for D (6 bases). V lost 4 bases and J 3 bases, leaving 9 bases between the germline ends. CDR1 SGHAT and CDR2 FQNNGV come from the germline V gene. This CDR3 comprises 14 residues. CDR3 loop: CASSWDLDTGELFF. CDR3 nucleotide sequence: TGTGCCAGCAGCTGGGACTTGGACACCGGGGAGCTGTTTTTT.